A selection of T cell receptor beta chains follows, all from one sample in a study of T cells expressing NK-cell markers. TCRdb re-called the 5' RACE reads and shows each CDR3 protein once, DNA omitted. The sample yields about 150,000 distinct CDR3 sequences, of which the top ten take up around 35%. The specimen was blood T cells: a sorted CD56 or NKG2C T cell subset, CD4+ or CD8+ T cells, or bulk PBMC T cells (not recorded which). The receptors derive from a woman in her 50s in good health. Each CDR3 is given with its conserved first and last residue.

V gene	J gene	CDR3 protein
TRBV20-1	TRBJ2-7	CSARDVRDSNYEQYF
TRBV2	TRBJ1-1	CASSAQGGTEAFF
TRBV20-1	TRBJ2-3	CSARDKQGAQDTQYF
TRBV2	TRBJ1-1	CASSPGQGRIEAFF
TRBV7-6	TRBJ2-1	CASSLTGLVLNEQFF
TRBV12-3/TRBV12-4	TRBJ2-1	CASSFIPQGGLNEQFF
TRBV24-1	TRBJ2-5	CATSDPQESAQETQYF
TRBV5-1	TRBJ2-1	CASSLGGWSYNEQFF
TRBV5-5	TRBJ2-5	CASSLGDRGLETQYF
TRBV5-1	TRBJ2-1	CASSPPPGTGNEQFF
TRBV29-1	TRBJ1-1	CSVDLSGNTEAFF
TRBV3-1	TRBJ2-7	CASSPERTSGYEEQYF
TRBV15	TRBJ1-5	CATSPGTASNQPQHF
TRBV18	TRBJ2-3	CASSPPEIRADTQYF
TRBV7-9	TRBJ2-7	CASSPSEGLATYEQYF
TRBV4-1	TRBJ2-5	CASSLGDREMETQYF
TRBV27	TRBJ1-5	CASSLEGIGQPQHF
TRBV12-5	TRBJ2-1	CASGLSGATSDTLYNEQFF
TRBV4-1	TRBJ2-1	CASSQDLTGRSEQFF
TRBV29-1	TRBJ2-1	CSVPNREASYNEQFF
TRBV7-6	TRBJ2-5	CASSLVTGMQETQYF
TRBV20-1	TRBJ2-7	CSAVHPEGSYEQYF
TRBV5-1	TRBJ2-1	CASRDGYNEQFF
TRBV28	TRBJ2-3	CASRRDVGTDTQYF
TRBV13	TRBJ2-5	CASSSVPLARQETQYF
TRBV7-9	TRBJ2-3	CASSTDDRIVTDTQYF
TRBV20-1	TRBJ2-1	CSVIGGTSSEQFF
TRBV9	TRBJ1-5	CASSATLSNQPQHF
TRBV14	TRBJ2-1	CASSQALAGEQFF
TRBV2	TRBJ2-1	CASTRQAGGDNEQFF
TRBV10-3	TRBJ2-5	CAISEVSAGQETQYF
TRBV6-6	TRBJ1-4	CASSYQTATNEKLFF
TRBV12-3/TRBV12-4	TRBJ2-1	CASSKVPGTSGDNEQFF
TRBV5-5	TRBJ1-5	CASSLEAGSRVQPQHF
TRBV15	TRBJ1-1	CATRTEYTEAFF
TRBV19	TRBJ1-1	CASSIQGLFTEAFF
TRBV6-5	TRBJ1-2	CASSLGQGRDPYGYTF
TRBV5-1	TRBJ2-3	CAGSAGGEGDTQYF
TRBV6-2/TRBV6-3	TRBJ2-2	CASCLRSGELFF
TRBV27	TRBJ2-1	CASSFGVSANEQFF
TRBV9	TRBJ2-1	CASSGISGSYNEQFF
TRBV20-1	TRBJ1-1	CSADTGKPTEAFF
TRBV27	TRBJ2-7	CASSAQRLYEQYF
TRBV12-5	TRBJ2-3	CASLAVAADTQYF
TRBV24-1	TRBJ2-1	CATSDLGAQGTSYNEQFF
TRBV7-9	TRBJ2-4	CASSTPLREGDIQYF
TRBV11-2	TRBJ2-1	CASSLSRVSYNEQFF
TRBV20-1	TRBJ1-2	CSCYQGADGYTF
TRBV6-5	TRBJ1-3	CASTSPGDGNTIYF
TRBV5-4	TRBJ1-2	CASSLVSQGSYGYTF
TRBV12-3/TRBV12-4	TRBJ1-5	CASSLQGGQPQHF
TRBV2	TRBJ2-5	CASSEGFKETQYF
TRBV7-9	TRBJ2-2	CASSFRVSNTGELFF
TRBV6-5	TRBJ2-2	CASSYSSSGAPNTGELFF
TRBV11-2	TRBJ1-2	CASSLDMASPNYGYTF
TRBV25-1	TRBJ2-7	CASINGGNDEQYF
TRBV6-1	TRBJ2-1	CASSHGVVGEQFF
TRBV20-1	TRBJ1-2	CSARAPGGYTF
TRBV5-6	TRBJ2-6	CASSSDGANVLTF